This T cell receptor beta chain comes out of a study of tumor-infiltrating lymphocytes in primary liver carcinoma. The authors made TCR beta cDNA from roughly 480 ng total RNA with a constant-region primer. It was through three nested multiplex PCR rounds of slightly modified ARM-PCR that TCR beta libraries arose. Rounds one and two of PCR, each of roughly 10 cycles, were primed with TRBV1-TRBV30 forward primers and a C-beta reverse primer. One entry per CDR3 protein, called by TCRdb with MiXCR from the multiplex PCR reads. The sample records around 330,000 distinct CDR3 sequences, around three fifths being singletons. This CDR3 has 14 residues. The V gene's germline CDR1 is SQVTM and CDR2 ANQGSEA. The authors took blood RNA from unsorted whole blood and also extracted germline DNA. Comment on this clonotype: One junction end disagrees with the germline gene, perhaps due to a read error.

The specimen was peripheral blood. The V gene is TRBV29-1, the J gene TRBJ2-5; D is tentatively TRBD1 or TRBD2 (5 bases each). This sequence was found in a man between 40 and 49 years old with primary liver carcinoma and hepatitis B virus infection. The CDR3 DNA is TGCAGCGTTGGCTCCGGGACGGATCAAGAGGCCCAGTACTTC. This encodes CSVGSGTDQEAQYF.